Listed here are 27 T cell receptor beta chains from one sample, sequenced in a study of TIL therapy for anti-PD-1-resistant metastatic lung cancer. This was the immunoSEQ v3 assay. TCRdb's table, derived via immunoSEQ multiplex PCR, lists solely in-frame clones and lacks some. Of about 52,000 clones listed, approximately 79% are singletons. Time point noted: pre-treatment sample, taken before nivolumab and TIL therapy. This specimen was blood, taken at baseline. These receptors originate from a woman aged 30 to 85 with non-small cell lung cancer.

V usage is TRBV5-4 and J usage is TRBJ2-7; D ambiguous. From germline, CDR1 is SGHNT and CDR2 YYREEE (reference sequence). CDR3 length: 14 residues. V lost 2 bases to trimming and J lost 3 bases, with 12 bases between them. The CDR3, as DNA: TGTGCCAGCAGCTTAGGAGAAATGGGCTACGAGCAGTACTTC. This translates into CASSLGEMGYEQYF.

This clone was recorded only once. This sequence joins TRBV10-2 and TRBJ1-3, with D perhaps TRBD1 (5 bases). V shed 10 bases and J shed 4 bases, with 11 bases lying between them. Germline values: CDR1 WSHSY, CDR2 SAAADI. This CDR3 is 12 amino acids long. Written as DNA, the CDR3 is TGCGCCACCCAGGGAAACGGAAACACCATATATTTT. The encoded protein is CATQGNGNTIYF.

The chain couples TRBV6-5 to TRBJ2-7; 13 bases agree with TRBD2. V shed 5 bases, J shed 2 bases, and the junction held 0 bases outside the gene matches. The CDR3 is made up of 14 amino acids. Germline V CDR1 and CDR2: MNHEY, SVGAGI. The CDR3 bases are TGTGCCAGCAGTGGACTAGCGGGAGCCTACGAGCAGTACTTC. As protein: CASSGLAGAYEQYF.

This clone was seen just once. The chain joins TRBV10-3 to TRBJ2-3; D tentatively reads TRBD1 or TRBD2 (6 bases each). Germline CDR1 reads ENHRY; CDR2 reads SYGVKD. V lost 10 bases to trimming and J lost 3 bases, with 26 bases between them. This CDR3 has 17 amino acids. The CDR3 reads CATQERWGAESTDTQYF. The CDR3 coding sequence is TGTGCCACCCAAGAACGGTGGGGGGCCGAATCGACAGATACGCAGTATTTT.

This chain links TRBV27 with TRBJ2-1, with D unclear. This CDR3 comprises 11 residues. V lost 5 bases to trimming and J lost 9 bases, with 8 bases between them. Germline CDR1 and CDR2: MNHEY and SMNVEV (reference sequence). CDR3 residues: CASSSELEQFF. Here the CDR3 DNA reads TGTGCCAGCAGTAGTGAACTTGAGCAGTTCTTC.

This clone was recorded many times. The rearrangement links TRBV13 to TRBJ1-2; tentative D call: TRBD1 (6 bases). In germline, CDR1 is PRHDT, CDR2 FYEKMQ (reference sequence). Trimming stripped 1 base from V and 3 bases from J, with 15 bases between. The CDR3 has 16 amino acids. CDR3 nucleotide sequence: TGTGCCAGCAGCTTAGCCGGAGGGGGGAGGGACTATGGCTACACCTTC. It translates to CASSLAGGGRDYGYTF. Drawing the rest from reference TRBV13 and TRBJ1-2, the complete variable domain is AAGVIQSPRHLIKEKRETATLKCYPIPRHDTVYWYQQGPGQDPQFLISFYEKMQSDKGSIPDRFSAQQFSDYHSELNMSSLELGDSALYFCASSLAGGGRDYGYTFGSGTRLTVV.

The CDR3 DNA is TGTGCCAGCAGCCCCCAAACGCGGGACCGGTCAAGGGACGAGCAGTACTTC. Protein: CASSPQTRDRSRDEQYF. The genes are TRBV7-9 and TRBJ2-7; the D gene is possibly TRBD2 (6 bases). Germline values: CDR1 SEHNR, CDR2 FQNEAQ (reference sequence). This CDR3 spans 17 amino acids. The V end was cut by 5 bases, the J end by 5 bases, with 25 bases between.

The rearrangement joins TRBV11-1 to TRBJ1-6; 8 bases match TRBD1. J lost 4 bases, V lost 4 bases, and 0 bases had no gene match. CDR1 is SGHAT, CDR2 FQDESV, per germline (reference sequence). The CDR3 length is 14 residues. The CDR3 region has the DNA TGTGCCAGCAGCTACAGGGGGTATAATTCACCCCTCCACTTT. Encoded protein: CASSYRGYNSPLHF.

This clone came up once. The chain recombines TRBV28 with TRBJ2-1, with TRBD1 identical over 9 bases. J was trimmed by 10 bases and V by 5 bases; bases with no gene match: 9. The germline gives CDR1 MDHEN, CDR2 SYDVKM. CDR3 size: 14 residues. CDR3: CASSRTGAGEEQFF. The CDR3 DNA sequence: TGTGCCAGCAGTCGGACAGGGGCAGGTGAAGAGCAGTTCTTC. Full variable domain (rest looked up from reference TRBV28 and TRBJ2-1): DVKVTQSSRYLVKRTGEKVFLECVQDMDHENMFWYRQDPGLGLRLIYFSYDVKMKEKGDIPEGYSVSREKKERFSLILESASTNQTSMYLCASSRTGAGEEQFFGPGTRLTVL.

The rearrangement links TRBV28 to TRBJ2-3; 9 bases line up with TRBD2. The CDR3 length is 15 residues. V shed 5 bases and J 3 bases; nucleotides not matched to a gene: 6. The germline V gene encodes CDR1 MDHEN and CDR2 SYDVKM. The CDR3 spells CASSPAGGPTDTQYF. CDR3 sequence (DNA): TGTGCCAGCAGTCCGGCGGGAGGGCCGACAGATACGCAGTATTTT. Variable domain in full (rest from reference TRBV28 and TRBJ2-3): DVKVTQSSRYLVKRTGEKVFLECVQDMDHENMFWYRQDPGLGLRLIYFSYDVKMKEKGDIPEGYSVSREKKERFSLILESASTNQTSMYLCASSPAGGPTDTQYFGPGTRLTVL.

The chain couples TRBV2 to TRBJ2-2; D might be TRBD2 (5 bases). The V and J ends lost 7 bases and 3 bases respectively, with 12 bases between them. Looked up from germline, CDR1 is SNHLY and CDR2 is FYNNEI. The CDR3 is 14 amino acids. The CDR3 coding sequence is TGTGCCAGCATTCGAAACGGGGACACCGGGGAGCTGTTTTTT. Protein: CASIRNGDTGELFF.

V and J are TRBV5-1 and TRBJ1-1; the match to TRBD1 covers 7 bases. J was trimmed by 4 bases and V by 4 bases; bases with no gene match: 7. The CDR3 length is 14 residues. Germline V gives CDR1 SGHRS, CDR2 YFSETQ. The CDR3 sequence is CASSPLQGFTEAFF. The CDR3 bases are TGCGCCAGCAGCCCATTACAGGGGTTCACTGAAGCTTTCTTT.

The chain links TRBV7-2 to TRBJ2-3; TRBD2 agrees at 8 bases. The V gene's germline CDR1 is SGHTA and CDR2 FQGNSA. The CDR3 is 16 residues long. J gave up 1 base and V 4 bases, and 7 bases lay outside the gene matches. The CDR3 is CASSSIERGRTDTQYF. The CDR3, as DNA: TGTGCCAGCAGCTCCATAGAGCGGGGGCGCACAGATACGCAGTATTTT.

The V call is TRBV21-1, the J call TRBJ2-7; the D segment call TRBD2 is taken from the table without a DNA check. TRBV21-1 counts as a pseudogene. The CDR3 has 18 residues. The CDR3 DNA follows: TGTGCCAGCAGCAAAGCTGGGAATTTTAGCGTGCCCCTCTACGAGCAGTACTTC. Translation gives CASSKAGNFSVPLYEQYF.

V gene TRBV6-5 combines with J gene TRBJ2-7; D call uncertain. The CDR3 covers 13 residues. The V and J ends lost 5 bases and 4 bases respectively, with 12 bases between them. CDR1 and CDR2 from the germline V gene are MNHEY and SVGAGI. Here the CDR3 DNA reads TGTGCCAGCAGTCCTACACTTTTTTACGAGCAGTACTTC. Amino acids: CASSPTLFYEQYF.

The chain uses TRBV30 and TRBJ1-5; D call uncertain. V lost 1 base and J lost 8, with 18 bases in between. Per germline, CDR1 GTSNPN and CDR2 SVGIG (reference sequence). CDR3 size: 15 residues. The CDR3 DNA follows: TGTGCCTGGAGTGACCCTGACCGGGAAATCAAGCCCCAGCATTTT. It translates to CAWSDPDREIKPQHF.

The rearrangement links TRBV11-3 to TRBJ2-1, with D uncertain. Germline-derived CDR1 and CDR2 are SGHNT and YENEEA. Trimming took off 0 bases at V and 9 bases at J, with 9 bases between the two ends. The CDR3 consists of 13 residues. The CDR3 DNA is TGTGCCAGCAGCTTAGAGGGTAACGGTGAGCAGTTCTTC. Translation gives CASSLEGNGEQFF.

This clone was found once. This CDR3 reads CASSYLQESGYTF. CDR3 sequence (DNA): TGTGCCAGCAGTTACTTACAGGAATCTGGCTACACCTTC. The chain recombines TRBV6-6 with TRBJ1-2; the D gene is possibly TRBD1 (5 bases). Between the trimmed V and J ends, which lost 1 base and 7 bases, there was a span of 10 bases. Germline assignment: CDR1 MNHNY and CDR2 SVGAGI (reference sequence). CDR3 length equals 13 residues.

This chain links TRBV19 with TRBJ2-1; D possibly corresponds to TRBD2 (6 bases). V gave up 4 bases and J gave up 3 bases, with 19 bases separating them. Germline V gene lookup returns CDR1 LNHDA and CDR2 SQIVND (reference sequence). The CDR3 spans 17 residues. The CDR3 DNA sequence: TGTGCCAGTAGTACCCCCTCACTAGCCGGGGTCTACAATGAGCAGTTCTTC. Its translation: CASSTPSLAGVYNEQFF.

The chain couples TRBV11-2 to TRBJ1-2, with no clear D. The CDR3 is made up of 15 amino acids. V was trimmed by 4 bases and J by 1 base, leaving 13 bases between them. Per the germline V gene, CDR1 is SGHAT and CDR2 is FQNNGV. The CDR3 loop reads CASSSLTELNYGYTF. CDR3 bases: TGTGCCAGCAGCTCCCTTACCGAACTTAACTATGGCTACACCTTC.

The rearrangement joins TRBV9 to TRBJ2-1; TRBD2 matches at 8 bases. The germline gives CDR1 SGDLS, CDR2 YYNGEE. J gave up 7 bases and V 0 bases, and 12 bases lay outside the gene matches. This CDR3 is 17 amino acids long. Written as DNA, the CDR3 is TGTGCCAGCAGCGTAGTGGCACAGCCGGGGGGGCGAAATGAGCAGTTCTTC. It specifies CASSVVAQPGGRNEQFF.

In this sample, this clone turned up a few times. This chain connects TRBV30 to TRBJ1-3; unclear D gene. The germline V and J ends were trimmed by 7 bases and 0 bases, with 7 bases remaining between them. Germline assignment: CDR1 GTSNPN and CDR2 SVGIG (reference sequence). CDR3 length equals 12 residues. The CDR3: CASQYSGNTIYF. CDR3 coding DNA: TGTGCCTCGCAGTACTCTGGAAACACCATATATTTT.

V and J are TRBV5-1 and TRBJ2-5; 10 nucleotides line up with TRBD2. The germline V gene has CDR1 SGHRS and CDR2 YFSETQ. Trimming at V came to 4 bases and at J to 9 bases, leaving 15 bases not matched to a gene. This CDR3 has 16 amino acids. The CDR3 loop reads CASSETGLAPRQAQYF. The CDR3, as DNA: TGCGCCAGCAGCGAAACGGGACTAGCGCCCAGACAGGCCCAGTACTTC.

The count of this clone is one. V usage is TRBV28 and J usage is TRBJ2-7; D not resolved. Germline loops: CDR1 MDHEN, CDR2 SYDVKM. CDR3 length equals 13 residues. V was clipped by 5 bases and J by 12 bases, with 20 bases between them. CDR3 nucleotides: TGTGCCAGCAGTCCGCCGGGCTCAATTAAACTGTACTTC. It translates to CASSPPGSIKLYF.

In DNA form, the CDR3 reads TGCGCCAGCAGCGACGGACTAAGCGGGAGGGTTGAGCAGTTCTTC. Translation gives CASSDGLSGRVEQFF. The chain has TRBV10-1 and TRBJ2-1; 10 bases are a match to TRBD2. Germline V gene sequence: CDR1 WNHNN, CDR2 SYGVQD (reference sequence). The CDR3 loop spans 15 amino acids. J lost 9 bases, V lost 6 bases, and 11 bases had no gene match.

This CDR3 reads CASSHGDRKTEAFF. CDR3 nucleotide sequence: TGTGCCAGCAGCCATGGGGATAGGAAAACTGAAGCTTTCTTT. This chain joins TRBV27 and TRBJ1-1; D ambiguous. V was cut by 6 bases and J by 5 bases, with 16 bases left in between. CDR1 is MNHEY and CDR2 is SMNVEV in the germline V gene (reference sequence). There are 14 residues in the CDR3.

The chain has TRBV18 and TRBJ2-1, with D tentatively TRBD2 (6 bases). Per the germline V gene, CDR1 is KGHSH and CDR2 is LQKENI. V was cut by 3 bases and J by 4 bases, with 13 bases left in between. There are 15 residues in the CDR3. CDR3 sequence: CASSPISGVYNEQFF. The CDR3 bases are TGTGCCAGCTCACCGATTAGCGGCGTTTACAATGAGCAGTTCTTC.